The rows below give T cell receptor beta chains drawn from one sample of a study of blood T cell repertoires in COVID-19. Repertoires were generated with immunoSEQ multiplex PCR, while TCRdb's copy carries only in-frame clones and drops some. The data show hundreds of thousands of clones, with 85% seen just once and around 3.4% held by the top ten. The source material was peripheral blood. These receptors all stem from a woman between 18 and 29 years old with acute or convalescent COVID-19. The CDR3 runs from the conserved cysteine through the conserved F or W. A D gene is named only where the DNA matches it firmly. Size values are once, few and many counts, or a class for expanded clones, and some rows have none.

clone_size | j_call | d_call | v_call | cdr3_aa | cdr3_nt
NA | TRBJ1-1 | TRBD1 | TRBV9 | CASSVERGQGKNTEAFF | TGTGCCAGCAGCGTAGAGAGAGGACAGGGGAAGAACACTGAAGCTTTCTTT
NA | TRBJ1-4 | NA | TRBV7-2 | CASSLAGKLFF | TGTGCCAGCAGCTTAGCCGGAAAACTGTTTTTT
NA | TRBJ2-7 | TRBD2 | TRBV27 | CASSGIAGGPGEQYF | TGTGCCAGCAGTGGGATAGCGGGAGGGCCGGGAGAGCAGTACTTC
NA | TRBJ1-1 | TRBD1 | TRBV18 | CASSPRDSLNTEAFF | TGTGCCAGCTCACCTCGGGACAGCCTTAACACTGAAGCTTTCTTT
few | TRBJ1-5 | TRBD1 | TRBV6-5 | CACKPGQGASQPQHF | TGTGCCTGTAAACCGGGACAGGGGGCGAGCCAGCCCCAGCATTTT
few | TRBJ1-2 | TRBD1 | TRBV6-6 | CASSYAQGLANYGYTF | TGTGCCAGCAGTTACGCACAGGGGTTGGCTAACTATGGCTACACCTTC
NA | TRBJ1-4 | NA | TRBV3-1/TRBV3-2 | CASSQDGGLNEKLFF | TGTGCCAGCAGCCAAGATGGCGGACTAAATGAAAAACTGTTTTTT
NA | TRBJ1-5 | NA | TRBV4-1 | CASSQEPVSNQPQHF | TGCGCCAGCAGCCAAGAACCAGTTAGCAATCAGCCCCAGCATTTT
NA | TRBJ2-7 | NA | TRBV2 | CASSYRDEQYF | TGTGCCAGCAGCTACAGGGACGAGCAGTACTTC
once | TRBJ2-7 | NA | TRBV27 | CASGPGGYEQYF | TGTGCCAGCGGTCCAGGTGGCTACGAGCAGTACTTC
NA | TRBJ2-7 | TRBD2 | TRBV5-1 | CASSLRTSGRLSEQYF | TGCGCCAGCAGCTTACGAACTAGCGGGAGGCTCTCCGAGCAGTACTTC
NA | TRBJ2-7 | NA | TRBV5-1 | CASSLGQEYEQYF | TGCGCCAGCAGCTTGGGACAGGAGTACGAGCAGTACTTC
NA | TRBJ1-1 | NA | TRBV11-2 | CASSSLAPSTPGDTEAFF | TGTGCCAGCAGCTCCCTAGCCCCGTCCACACCGGGGGACACTGAAGCTTTCTTT
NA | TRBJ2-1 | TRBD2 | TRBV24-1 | CATSDHGLAGQGGNNEQFF | TGTGCCACCAGTGATCATGGACTAGCGGGTCAAGGGGGGAACAATGAGCAGTTCTTC
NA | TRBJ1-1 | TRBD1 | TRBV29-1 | CSVPPFDRGMNTEAFF | TGCAGCGTTCCTCCCTTTGACAGGGGGATGAACACTGAAGCTTTCTTT
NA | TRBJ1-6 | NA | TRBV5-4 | CASSSPGNSPLHF | TGTGCCAGCAGCTCCCCAGGGAATTCACCCCTCCACTTT
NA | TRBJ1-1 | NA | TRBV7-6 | CASSLGQGTEAFF | TGTGCCAGCAGCTTAGGGCAGGGAACTGAAGCTTTCTTT
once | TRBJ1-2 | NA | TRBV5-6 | CASSPDAGSLGYGYTF | TGTGCCAGCAGCCCGGATGCGGGGTCGTTGGGCTATGGCTACACCTTC
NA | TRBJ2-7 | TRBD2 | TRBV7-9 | CASSYGTSGRGKQYF | TGTGCCAGCAGCTATGGGACTAGCGGGAGGGGAAAGCAGTACTTC
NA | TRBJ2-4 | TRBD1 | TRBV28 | CASHTTGAKNIQYF | TGTGCCAGCCACACGACAGGGGCCAAAAACATTCAGTACTTC
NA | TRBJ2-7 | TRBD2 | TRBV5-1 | CASSLGLAESYEQYF | TGCGCCAGCAGCTTGGGACTAGCGGAGTCCTACGAGCAGTACTTC
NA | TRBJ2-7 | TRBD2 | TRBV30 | CAWRTSGGSEQYF | TGTGCCTGGAGGACTAGCGGGGGCTCCGAGCAGTACTTC
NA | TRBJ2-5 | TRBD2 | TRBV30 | CAWSGSGGAKETQYF | TGTGCCTGGAGTGGTAGCGGGGGGGCGAAAGAGACCCAGTACTTC
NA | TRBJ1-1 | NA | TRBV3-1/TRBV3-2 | CASSQGSWNTEAFF | TGTGCCAGCAGCCAAGGTTCCTGGAACACTGAAGCTTTCTTT
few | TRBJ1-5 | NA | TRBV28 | CASSLSGSQVGQPQHF | TGTGCCAGCAGTTTATCAGGCTCCCAAGTTGGCCAGCCCCAGCATTTT
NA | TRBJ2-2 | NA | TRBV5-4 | CASSLTRTGELFF | TGTGCCAGCAGCTTGACGAGGACCGGGGAGCTGTTTTTT
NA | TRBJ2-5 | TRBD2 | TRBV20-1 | CSASSGGAKETDQETQYF | TGCAGTGCTAGTAGCGGGGGGGCTAAAGAGACCGACCAAGAGACCCAGTACTTC
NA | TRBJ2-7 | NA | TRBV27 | CASSSGIQPLYEQYF | TGTGCCAGCAGTTCCGGGATCCAACCACTCTACGAGCAGTACTTC
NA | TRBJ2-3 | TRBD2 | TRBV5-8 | CASSSGTSGGAEDTQYF | TGTGCCAGCAGCTCCGGGACTAGCGGGGGGGCCGAAGATACGCAGTATTTT
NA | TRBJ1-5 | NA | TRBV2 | CASRPQGLLNQPQHF | TGTGCCAGCAGGCCACAGGGATTACTGAATCAGCCCCAGCATTTT
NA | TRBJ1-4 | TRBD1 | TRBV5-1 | CASRSTGGATNEKLFF | TGCGCCAGCAGGTCCACAGGGGGCGCAACTAATGAAAAACTGTTTTTT
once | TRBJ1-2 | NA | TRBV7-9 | CASSLGGLGNGYTF | TGTGCCAGCAGCCTGGGGGGACTAGGCAATGGCTACACCTTC
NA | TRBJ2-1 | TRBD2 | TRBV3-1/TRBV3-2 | CASSLGTSGRRANEQFF | TGTGCCAGCAGCCTAGGGACTAGCGGGAGAAGGGCAAATGAGCAGTTCTTC
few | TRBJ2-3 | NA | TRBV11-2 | CASSLRVTDTQYF | TGTGCCAGCAGCTTACGGGTCACAGATACGCAGTATTTT
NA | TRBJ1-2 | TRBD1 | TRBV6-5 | CASRTGLLYDYTF | TGTGCCAGCCGGACAGGGCTGCTTTATGACTACACCTTC
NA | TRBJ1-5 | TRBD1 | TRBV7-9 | CASSFQGGEGNQPQHF | TGTGCCAGCAGCTTTCAGGGGGGAGAAGGCAATCAGCCCCAGCATTTT
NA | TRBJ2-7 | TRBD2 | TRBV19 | CASSTSGSKGEQYF | TGTGCCAGTAGTACTAGCGGGAGTAAAGGCGAGCAGTACTTC
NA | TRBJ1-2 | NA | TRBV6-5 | CASSQMTGVDYGYTF | TGTGCCAGCAGTCAGATGACAGGAGTAGACTATGGCTACACCTTC
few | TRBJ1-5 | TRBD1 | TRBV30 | CAWSVRRTGPGSNQPQHF | TGTGCCTGGAGTGTAAGGAGGACAGGCCCAGGTAGCAATCAGCCCCAGCATTTT
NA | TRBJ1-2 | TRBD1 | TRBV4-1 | CASSQAQGVAYGYTF | TGCGCCAGCAGCCAAGCTCAGGGGGTAGCCTATGGCTACACCTTC
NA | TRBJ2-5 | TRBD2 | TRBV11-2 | CASSLGALRERETQYF | TGTGCCAGCAGCTTAGGGGCCTTGCGGGAGAGGGAGACCCAGTACTTC
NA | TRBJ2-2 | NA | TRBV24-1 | CATSPRGDTGELFF | TGTGCCACCAGCCCTCGCGGGGACACCGGGGAGCTGTTTTTT
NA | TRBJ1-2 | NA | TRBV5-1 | CASSLDQNGYTF | TGCGCCAGCAGCTTGGACCAGAATGGCTACACCTTC
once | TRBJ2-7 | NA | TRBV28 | CASRRDYEQYF | TGTGCCAGCAGGAGGGACTACGAGCAGTACTTC
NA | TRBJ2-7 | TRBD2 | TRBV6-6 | CASSRLAGGPSEQYF | TGTGCCAGCAGTCGACTAGCGGGAGGGCCCTCCGAGCAGTACTTC
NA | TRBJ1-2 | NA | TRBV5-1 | CASRLGGDLLIYGYTF | TGCGCCAGCAGACTCGGGGGGGATTTGTTGATCTATGGCTACACCTTC
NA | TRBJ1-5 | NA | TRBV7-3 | CASSLTRDQPQHF | TGTGCCAGCAGCTTAACACGGGATCAGCCCCAGCATTTT
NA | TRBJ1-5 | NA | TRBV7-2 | CASSFGNQPQHF | TGTGCCAGCAGCTTCGGCAATCAGCCCCAGCATTTT